The sequence of this TCR beta chain was determined in a study of cytomegalovirus exposure and HLA in healthy donors. Study-wide results and caveats: Being indistinguishable, some V segments were excluded, TRBV6-2 and TRBV6-3 among them. The majority of CMV-associated TCR beta chains were reported as apparently HLA-restricted in a later analysis. The only immune exposure information that was available was CMV serostatus.

The PCR employed 60 Vbeta primers together with 13 Jbeta primers. Measured with immunoSEQ multiplex PCR; TCRdb has only the in-frame clones, and not every one. The listing contains around 27,000 clones. With 2 bases clipped from V and 5 bases from J, the junction kept 5 bases outside the gene matches. CDR1 is SGHRS, CDR2 YFSETQ, per germline. This CDR3 contains 16 residues. Remarks on this clone: Its antigen is not identified.

This chain uses TRBV5-1 with TRBJ2-2, with 11 bases aligning to TRBD2. The origin of this receptor is a man younger than 45 in good health and CMV-seronegative. Sequencing was done on a sample of PBMCs. The CDR3 bases are TGCGCCAGCAGCTTCGTAGCGGGAGGGCAGACCGGGGAGCTGTTTTTT. As protein: CASSFVAGGQTGELFF.